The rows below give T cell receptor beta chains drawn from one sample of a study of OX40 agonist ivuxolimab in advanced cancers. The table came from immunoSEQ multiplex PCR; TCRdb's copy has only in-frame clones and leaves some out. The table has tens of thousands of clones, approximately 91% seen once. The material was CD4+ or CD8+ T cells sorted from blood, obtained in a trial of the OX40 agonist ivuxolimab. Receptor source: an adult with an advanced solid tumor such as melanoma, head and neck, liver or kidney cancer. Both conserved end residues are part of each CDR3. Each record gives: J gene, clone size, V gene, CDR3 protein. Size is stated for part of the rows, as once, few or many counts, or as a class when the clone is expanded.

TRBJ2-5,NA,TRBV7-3,CASSSGLLETQYF
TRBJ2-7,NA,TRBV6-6,CASSYGGGGSYEQYF
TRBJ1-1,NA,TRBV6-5,CASSLEGWTEAFF
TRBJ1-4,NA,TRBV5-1,CASSLGQGGREKLFF
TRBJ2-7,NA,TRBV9,CASSVVVRGYEQYF
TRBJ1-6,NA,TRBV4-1,CASSQGAQGSYNSPLHF
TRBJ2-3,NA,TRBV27,CASSYAGLAGPTDTQYF
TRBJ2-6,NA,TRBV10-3,CAIKGTDPALSGANVLTF
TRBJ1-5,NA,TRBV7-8,CASSYTGGSSNQPQHF
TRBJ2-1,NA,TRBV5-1,CASSQGTSGGHEQFF
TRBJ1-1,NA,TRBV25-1,CASSFPLGEAFF
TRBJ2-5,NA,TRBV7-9,CASSFPGAQETQYF
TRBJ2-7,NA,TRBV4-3,CASSQAASGYEQYF
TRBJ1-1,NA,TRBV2,CASRIDRDGSANTEAFF
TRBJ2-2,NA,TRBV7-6,CASSLGSGNTGELFF
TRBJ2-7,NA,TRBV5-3,CARSWGKRLAGEYEQYF
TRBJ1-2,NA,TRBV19,CASSPGTGGTNYGYTF
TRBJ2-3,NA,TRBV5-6,CASSWGLAEPTDTQYF
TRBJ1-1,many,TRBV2,CASKYTEAFF
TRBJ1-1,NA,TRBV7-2,CASSRDGTGYPGGTEAFF
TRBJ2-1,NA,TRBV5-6,CASSFGTGLNEQFF
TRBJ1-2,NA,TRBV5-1,CASSVGTGEDYGYTF
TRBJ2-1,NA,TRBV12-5,CASGLSGNEQFF
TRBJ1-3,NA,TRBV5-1,CASSLGFGLGNTIYF
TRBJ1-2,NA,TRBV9,CASSVASTGNYGYTF
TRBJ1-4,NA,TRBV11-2,CASSSQATNEKLFF
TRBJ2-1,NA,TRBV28,CASSWTLGQFF
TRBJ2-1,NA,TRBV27,CASSSQAGAYNEQFF
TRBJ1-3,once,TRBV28,CASSFTGGGNTIYF
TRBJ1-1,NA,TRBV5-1,CASNREGRAEAFF
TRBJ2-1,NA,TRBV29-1,CSVGLADYNEQFF
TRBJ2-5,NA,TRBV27,CASSLGGLETQYF
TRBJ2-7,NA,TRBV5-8,CASSQGQSHFYEQYF
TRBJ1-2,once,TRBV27,CASSPDGSRDYGYTF
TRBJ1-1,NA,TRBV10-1,CASSEGFLNTEAFF
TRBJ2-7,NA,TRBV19,CASSIEGFSEQYF
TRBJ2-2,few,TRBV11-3,CASSPEQGAGELFF
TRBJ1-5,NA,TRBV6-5,CASSPLSNQPQHF
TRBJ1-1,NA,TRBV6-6,CASSYIRAEAFF
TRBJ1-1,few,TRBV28,CASSSYRDRAEAFF
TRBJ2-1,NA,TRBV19,CASSTVAGPIEQFF
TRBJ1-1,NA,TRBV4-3,CASSQGTGVSTEAFF
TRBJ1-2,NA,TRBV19,CASSAYRGQVVYGYTF
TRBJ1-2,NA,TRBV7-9,CASSLGGDGYTF
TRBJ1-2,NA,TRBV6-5,CASSSGGYGYTF
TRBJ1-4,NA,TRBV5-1,CASSSGQGTEKLFF
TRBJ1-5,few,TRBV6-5,CASSYAGRGSEPQHF
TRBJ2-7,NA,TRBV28,CASSFSSYEQYF